The clone carrying this TCR beta chain has more than one count but fewer than ten. This table comes from immunoSEQ multiplex PCR, and its TCRdb copy is limited to in-frame clones, with some not included. The sample consists of 410,000 or so clones, 80% to 90% of them appearing once. This sample stems from a study of blood T cell repertoires in COVID-19. About the research overall: The United States, Italy and Spain supplied acute and convalescent COVID-19 samples. T cells, B-cell-depleted T cells, or PBMCs provided the cDNA or gDNA that served as material.

The CDR3 has 14 residues. Per germline, CDR1 SGHRS and CDR2 YFSETQ. Between the trimmed V and J ends, which lost 4 bases and 1 base, there was a span of 11 bases. This receptor was obtained from a woman in her thirties with active or convalescent COVID-19. The sequencing input was peripheral blood. The chain is built from TRBV5-1 and TRBJ1-2; D gene ambiguous. The CDR3 spells CASSPAGGNYGYTF. CDR3 nucleotides: TGCGCCAGCAGCCCCGCGGGAGGTAACTATGGCTACACCTTC.